One sample yielded the 26 T cell receptor beta chains listed below, sequenced in a study of identical twins. TCRdb re-analysed the 5' RACE reads in MiXCR, keeping a single row per CDR3 protein. Of 1.5 million to 2 million distinct CDR3 sequences listed, less than 35% are singletons. Input material: cord blood. The receptor source for this set is a newborn girl in good health.

The chain uses TRBV29-1 and TRBJ2-1, with D unclear. TRBJ2-7 matches the DNA end more closely, so the J call is doubtful. Germline V gene sequence: CDR1 SQVTM, CDR2 ANQGSEA. This CDR3 region has 12 residues. The CDR3: CSVEGTGNEQYF. The CDR3 DNA follows: TGCAGCGTTGAAGGTACCGGCAATGAGCAGTACTTC.

The genes are TRBV3-1 and TRBJ2-5; D ambiguous. Per the germline V gene, CDR1 is LGHDT and CDR2 is YNNKEL (reference sequence). V shed 2 bases and J shed 1 base, with 8 bases lying between them. CDR3 size: 14 residues. For the CDR3, the DNA is TGTGCCAGCAGCCAAAATCGGGTCCAAGAGACCCAGTACTTC. It translates to CASSQNRVQETQYF.

This clonotype showed up just a few times. The chain uses TRBV11-3 and TRBJ2-2; D gene uncertain. This CDR3 spans 14 amino acids. Germline CDR1 reads SGHNT; CDR2 reads YENEEA. Trimming removed 0 bases at V and 4 bases at J, with 6 bases between. The CDR3 DNA reads as TGTGCCAGCAGCTTAGATGAGACCACCGGGGAGCTGTTTTTT. It encodes CASSLDETTGELFF.

This chain uses TRBV5-1 with TRBJ1-2, with 7 bases identical to TRBD1. Germline CDR1 is SGHRS and CDR2 is YFSETQ. The CDR3 extends over 15 amino acids. Losses at the gene ends were 5 bases for V and 0 bases for J; bases not matched to a gene: 7. The CDR3 loop reads CASREQQGANYGYTF. The CDR3 DNA is TGCGCCAGCAGAGAGCAGCAGGGGGCTAACTATGGCTACACCTTC.

This chain joins TRBV20-1 and TRBJ1-1; D is unresolved. This CDR3 is 13 amino acids long. Germline V CDR1 and CDR2: DFQATT, SNEGSKA (reference sequence). V lost 5 bases, J lost 5 bases, and 15 bases lay in between. CDR3 nucleotides: TGCAGTGCTTCCGGGCCAGAACGGACTGAAGCTTTCTTT. It codes for CSASGPERTEAFF.

The chain couples TRBV10-3 to TRBJ2-3; unclear D gene. V lost 1 base, J lost 5 bases, and 7 bases lay in between. Germline V lookup: CDR1 ENHRY, CDR2 SYGVKD. This CDR3 is built from 13 residues. The CDR3 spells CAISEFLLDTQYF. The DNA for the CDR3 is TGTGCCATCAGTGAGTTCCTGTTAGATACGCAGTATTTT.

The chain couples TRBV20-1 to TRBJ2-1, with 8 nucleotides matching TRBD2. V lost 3 bases and J lost 5; bases outside the gene matches: 12. Germline V gives CDR1 DFQATT, CDR2 SNEGSKA (reference sequence). The CDR3 sequence is 16 residues long. CDR3 DNA sequence: TGCAGTGCTAGGCGGCTAGCGGGCCCCGTGAACAATGAGCAGTTCTTC. As protein: CSARRLAGPVNNEQFF.

This rearrangement joins TRBV3-1 to TRBJ1-1; 7 bases agree with TRBD1. CDR1 is LGHDT and CDR2 is YNNKEL in the germline V gene (reference sequence). V lost 1 base and J lost 13; bases outside the gene matches: 12. CDR3 length: 14 amino acids. The CDR3 nucleotides are TGTGCCAGCAGCCAAGGACCCGGGACAGTTGAAAGTTTCTTT. Translating it yields CASSQGPGTVESFF.

The rearrangement joins TRBV28 to TRBJ2-4, with 7 bases matching TRBD2. Germline loops: CDR1 MDHEN, CDR2 SYDVKM. V shed 5 bases and J 13 bases; nucleotides not matched to a gene: 20. The CDR3 spans 16 residues. The CDR3: CASSAPTSAMLYVQYF. Here the CDR3 DNA reads TGTGCCAGCAGTGCGCCCACTAGCGCAATGCTCTACGTGCAGTACTTC.

Regarding this clonotype: Because the CDR3 is missing its conserved closing phenylalanine or tryptophan, this is likely a read error. The CDR3: CASSLETGNGEQYY. In nucleotides, the CDR3 is TGCGCCAGCAGCTTGGAAACTGGTAACGGCGAGCAGTACTAC. V usage is TRBV5-1 and J usage is TRBJ2-5, with D uncertain. The assigned J gene may be wrong: the sequence end matches TRBJ2-7 better. The CDR3 has 14 residues. Per germline, CDR1 SGHRS and CDR2 YFSETQ.

The chain employs TRBV20-1 and TRBJ2-1; D perhaps matches TRBD1 (5 bases). The J call is doubtful: the DNA matches TRBJ2-7 better. The CDR3 consists of 20 residues. Germline values: CDR1 DFQATT, CDR2 SNEGSKA (reference sequence). For the CDR3, the DNA is TGCAGTGCTAGAGCTTTCCCCGTTTTGGACACAATCTCCTCCTACAATGAGCAGTACTTC. Its translation is CSARAFPVLDTISSYNEQYF.

The sample holds many counts of this clonotype. This chain connects TRBV20-1 to TRBJ2-7, with 7 positions matching TRBD1. This CDR3 region has 15 residues. V shed 1 base and J 2 bases; nucleotides not matched to a gene: 8. Germline CDR1 DFQATT, CDR2 SNEGSKA (reference sequence). CDR3 coding DNA: TGCAGTGCTAGAGGGTACAGGGGCACCACCTACGAGCAGTACTTC. Amino acids: CSARGYRGTTYEQYF.

This chain connects TRBV21-1 to TRBJ2-7. TRBV21-1 is a known pseudogene. This CDR3 contains 15 residues. The CDR3 loop is CASSRLRSLEDEQYF. CDR3 nucleotides: TGTGCCAGCAGCAGACTCAGGAGCCTCGAGGACGAGCAGTACTTC.

This clonotype turned up a few times. The chain is built from TRBV12-3 or TRBV12-4 and TRBJ2-7; D uncertain. Gene TRBJ2-5 matches the end of the DNA better, so the J call may be wrong. The CDR3 length is 12 residues. The DNA for the CDR3 is TGTGCCAGCAGAGGCATGGGGGAGACCCAGTACTTC. Protein product: CASRGMGETQYF.

This clonotype was detected a few times. The chain carries TRBV11-2 and TRBJ2-5; 12 bases match TRBD2. Germline CDR1 SGHAT, CDR2 FQNNGV. J lost 10 bases, V lost 0 bases, and 6 bases had no gene match. This CDR3 region has 15 residues. CDR3 sequence reads: CASSLDSRLAGDQYF. CDR3 nucleotides: TGTGCCAGCAGCTTAGATTCTCGACTAGCGGGAGACCAGTACTTC.

This clonotype has more than one count but fewer than ten. This rearrangement joins TRBV6-5 to TRBJ2-5; unclear D gene. Trimming cost V 0 bases and J 3 bases, with 11 bases left between them. Germline V gene lookup returns CDR1 MNHEY and CDR2 SVGAGI. This CDR3 has 15 residues. Here the CDR3 DNA reads TGTGCCAGCAGTTACTCGATCACTCCCGAAGAGACCCAGTACTTC. As protein: CASSYSITPEETQYF.

The genes are TRBV25-1 and TRBJ2-3; a weak D match, TRBD2 (6 bases). Germline V gene data show CDR1 as MGHDK and CDR2 as SYGVNS. V shed 4 bases and J shed 6 bases, with 26 bases lying between them. The CDR3 extends over 18 amino acids. Here the CDR3 reads CASSAGLGGSLSGDTQYF. DNA of the CDR3: TGTGCCAGCAGTGCCGGACTCGGGGGATCTCTGTCGGGGGATACGCAGTATTTT.

There are a few counts of this clonotype. The chain recombines TRBV7-6 with TRBJ1-5, with TRBD1 matching 7 bases. The junction had 10 bases not matched to a gene; V was cut back by 5 bases and J by 0 bases. CDR1 is SGHVS, CDR2 FNYEAQ, per germline. This CDR3 region has 17 residues. The CDR3 reads CASSAISGTASNQPQHF. CDR3 DNA sequence: TGTGCCAGCAGCGCCATATCCGGGACAGCTAGCAATCAGCCCCAGCATTTT.

The V gene is TRBV6-2 or TRBV6-3, the J gene TRBJ1-1; weak D call: TRBD1 (5 bases). Trimming took 0 bases from V and 5 from J, leaving 13 bases between them. Germline values: CDR1 MNHEY, CDR2 SVGEGT. The CDR3 consists of 15 residues. The CDR3 spells CASSYSVPGRTEAFF. In nucleotides, the CDR3 is TGTGCCAGCAGTTACTCCGTCCCAGGGCGGACTGAAGCTTTCTTT.

This clonotype was seen at least ten times. The V and J genes are TRBV5-1 and TRBJ2-5; D gene uncertain. Germline CDR1 SGHRS, CDR2 YFSETQ. This CDR3 has 13 residues. Trimming shortened V by 0 bases and J by 5 bases, and 8 bases separated the two germline ends. CDR3 nucleotides: TGCGCCAGCAGCTTGGTTGGCTTGGAGACCCAGTACTTC. Translation: CASSLVGLETQYF.

The chain uses TRBV3-1 and TRBJ1-2, with D possibly TRBD1 on 5 matching bases. The CDR3 runs to 15 residues. Germline lookup yields CDR1 LGHDT and CDR2 YNNKEL (reference sequence). The V end lost 3 bases, the J end lost 2 bases, and 13 bases lay between the germline ends. CDR3 sequence reads: CASSQPGRVNYGYTF. The CDR3 DNA is TGTGCCAGCAGCCAGCCGGGACGGGTGAACTATGGCTACACCTTC.

This clonotype was seen repeatedly, ten times or more. The gene calls are TRBV29-1 and TRBJ2-7; TRBD1 matches 8 bases. Germline V CDR1 and CDR2: SQVTM, ANQGSEA. The CDR3 is made up of 16 amino acids. J gave up 3 bases and V 4 bases, and 14 bases lay outside the gene matches. DNA of the CDR3: TGCAGCGTTGTAACAGGGGGTAGATCCCTTATCTACGAGCAGTACTTC. This codes for CSVVTGGRSLIYEQYF.

This chain links TRBV20-1 with TRBJ1-1, with a tentative D call TRBD1 (5 bases). Trimming left V 5 bases short and J 2 bases short, with 12 bases between. The CDR3 runs to 13 residues. Germline values: CDR1 DFQATT, CDR2 SNEGSKA (reference sequence). The CDR3 nucleotides read TGCAGTGCTCCGAAGACAGCCAACACTGAAGCTTTCTTT. Its protein product is CSAPKTANTEAFF.

The chain recombines TRBV9 with TRBJ2-1, with D possibly matching TRBD1 (5 bases). V gave up 0 bases and J gave up 9 bases, with 7 bases separating them. CDR3 length: 12 residues. Germline loops: CDR1 SGDLS, CDR2 YYNGEE. The chain's CDR3 is CASSVVDSEQFF. As DNA, the CDR3 is TGTGCCAGCAGCGTAGTCGACAGTGAGCAGTTCTTC.

CDR3 DNA: TGTGCCAGCAGCTTAGATCGGGACAGGATGGCTTTCTTT. Encoded protein: CASSLDRDRMAFF. The chain joins TRBV11-3 to TRBJ1-1, with TRBD1 matching 8 bases. The CDR3 covers 13 residues. The germline V gene encodes CDR1 SGHNT and CDR2 YENEEA. V lost 0 bases and J lost 11; bases outside the gene matches: 5.

This clonotype has more than one count but fewer than ten. The V and J genes are TRBV7-9 and TRBJ2-3; D is uncertain. Trimming took off 5 bases at V and 2 bases at J, with 8 bases between the two ends. CDR3 length: 13 residues. Germline V gives CDR1 SEHNR, CDR2 FQNEAQ (reference sequence). The CDR3: CASSPINTDTQYF. In nucleotides, the CDR3 is TGTGCCAGCAGCCCTATAAACACAGATACGCAGTATTTT. Full variable domain (remainder filled in from reference TRBV7-9 and TRBJ2-3): DTGVSQNPRHKITKRGQNVTFRCDPISEHNRLYWYRQTLGQGPEFLTYFQNEAQLEKSRLLSDRFSAERPKGSFSTLEIQRTEQGDSAMYLCASSPINTDTQYFGPGTRLTVL.